The T cell receptor beta chain described here comes from a study of T-cell memory formation after mild COVID-19. Between the trimmed V and J ends, which lost 3 bases and 7 bases, there was a span of 12 bases. Germline values: CDR1 LNHNV, CDR2 YYDKDF (reference sequence). The CDR3 consists of 13 residues. TCRdb fed the 5' RACE reads into MiXCR, producing one record per CDR3 protein. The sample contains 450,000 or so distinct CDR3 sequences, 20% of which appear only once. This clonotype was recorded at least ten times. As yet, its antigen is unknown. The study's findings and limits: SARS-CoV-2 specificity was not confirmed for second-wave clones peaking on day 37. For contracting clones, CD4+ ones sat mainly in CM and EM, CD8+ in EMRA. Later expanders leaned toward CD4+, whereas clones contracting from day 15 to 85 were balanced CD4/CD8.

The chain couples TRBV15 to TRBJ1-1, with TRBD1 as a possible D gene (6 bases). The TCR comes from an adult woman who had mild COVID-19 (a few samples of this study predate the infection). Cell type and time point are not known. The sample was PBMCs or a T cell subset sorted from them (not recorded which). The CDR3 sequence is CATSRDRRSEAFF. CDR3 in DNA: TGTGCCACCAGCAGGGACAGAAGGAGTGAAGCTTTCTTT. Supplemented by reference TRBV15 and TRBJ1-1, the full variable domain reads DAMVIQNPRYQVTQFGKPVTLSCSQTLNHNVMYWYQQKSSQAPKLLFHYYDKDFNNEADTPDNFQSRRPNTSFCFLDIRSPGLGDTAMYLCATSRDRRSEAFFGQGTRLTVV.